The 22 T cell receptor beta chains reported below all come from one sample, sequenced in a study of cytomegalovirus exposure and HLA in healthy donors. PCR involved 60 Vbeta and 13 Jbeta primers. Only in-frame clones appear in the TCRdb table, and some are missing; sequencing was by immunoSEQ multiplex PCR. The profile covers 65,000 or so clones, with roughly 80% appearing a single time and 3.3% taken by the ten largest. The sequenced sample consisted of PBMCs. The origin of the receptors is a woman between 35 and 50 years old in good health and CMV-seropositive.

The V gene is TRBV5-1, the J gene TRBJ2-7; D unresolved. V lost 5 bases, J lost 3 bases, and 9 bases lay in between. CDR3 length equals 12 residues. Germline CDR1 reads SGHRS; CDR2 reads YFSETQ. Written as DNA, the CDR3 is TGCGCCAGCAGTCGAACAAACTACGAGCAGTACTTC. It yields the protein CASSRTNYEQYF.

The genes are TRBV18 and TRBJ2-7; 12 bases are shared with TRBD2. CDR3 length: 15 residues. J gave up 2 bases and V 4 bases, and 3 bases lay outside the gene matches. Germline-derived CDR1 and CDR2 are KGHSH and LQKENI. The CDR3 spells CASSRTSGDPYEQYF. For the CDR3, the DNA is TGTGCCAGCTCACGGACTAGCGGGGACCCCTACGAGCAGTACTTC.

The rearrangement links TRBV5-1 to TRBJ2-7; TRBD1 might be the D (6 bases). This CDR3 comprises 14 residues. Looked up from germline, CDR1 is SGHRS and CDR2 is YFSETQ. With 5 bases removed from V and 2 bases from J, the gap between germline ends came to 14 bases. CDR3 sequence reads: CASSRQVKTYEQYF. CDR3 DNA sequence: TGCGCCAGCAGTCGACAGGTCAAGACCTACGAGCAGTACTTC.

The chain joins TRBV19 to TRBJ1-3; 8 nucleotides agree with TRBD1. The CDR3 length is 15 residues. J was trimmed by 0 bases and V by 9 bases; bases with no gene match: 7. CDR1 and CDR2 from the germline V gene are LNHDA and SQIVND (reference sequence). CDR3 sequence: CASRRTGISGNTIYF. Written as DNA, the CDR3 is TGTGCCAGCCGTCGGACAGGGATCTCTGGAAACACCATATATTTT.

This clone was seen a handful of times. The chain links TRBV6-5 to TRBJ1-4; TRBD1 agrees at 8 bases. CDR3 size: 14 residues. Germline V lookup: CDR1 MNHEY, CDR2 SVGAGI. J gave up 7 bases and V 11 bases, and 12 bases lay outside the gene matches. The CDR3 DNA sequence: TGTGCCTCGGGCACGGAGACAGGGGTTGAAAAACTGTTTTTT. As protein: CASGTETGVEKLFF.

This clone has a single count. This chain links TRBV6-1 with TRBJ1-1; D ambiguous. Germline V lookup: CDR1 MNHNS, CDR2 SASEGT. The CDR3 has 16 amino acids. V lost 0 bases and J 1 base, leaving 12 bases between the germline ends. CDR3 region: CASSEATSGPNTEAFF. For the CDR3, the DNA is TGTGCCAGCAGTGAAGCCACCAGTGGCCCGAACACTGAAGCTTTCTTT.

CDR3 region: CASSPRLASSTDTQYF. As DNA, the CDR3 is TGTGCCAGCAGCCCTCGACTAGCTTCTAGCACAGATACGCAGTATTTT. J is TRBJ2-3 and V is TRBV11-1; TRBD2 matches 7 bases. The trim removed 5 bases at V and 0 bases at J, leaving 8 bases unmatched. The CDR3 consists of 16 residues. Germline V gene data show CDR1 as SGHAT and CDR2 as FQDESV (reference sequence).

This clone has just one count. The chain links TRBV15 to TRBJ2-7, with TRBD1 matching over 10 bases. CDR3 length equals 15 residues. The V segment lost 0 bases and the J segment 3 bases; nucleotides outside the gene matches: 2. Germline V gene sequence: CDR1 LNHNV, CDR2 YYDKDF (reference sequence). The CDR3 loop reads CATSREGQGGYEQYF. The CDR3 DNA sequence: TGTGCCACCAGCAGAGAAGGACAGGGGGGCTACGAGCAGTACTTC.

This clone has a single count. The gene calls are TRBV23-1 and TRBJ1-5, with TRBD1 matching over 7 bases. TRBV23-1 is designated an ORF whose function remains uncertain. Trimming removed 3 bases from V and 15 bases from J; junction bases left unmatched: 11. This CDR3 has 13 amino acids. DNA for the CDR3: TGCGCCAGCAGTCACAAGGACAGGAAGGGGAGGCATTTT. This encodes CASSHKDRKGRHF.

The chain recombines TRBV6-1 with TRBJ2-5; 8 bases agree with TRBD1. The J call may be incorrect, as the DNA end agrees better with TRBJ2-7. The CDR3 runs to 14 residues. Germline CDR1 MNHNS, CDR2 SASEGT. This chain's CDR3 is CASREDRALYEQYF. The CDR3 DNA follows: TGTGCCAGCAGAGAGGACAGGGCTCTCTACGAGCAGTACTTC.

The chain is built from TRBV5-4 and TRBJ2-5; TRBD1 aligns across 7 bases. With V trimmed by 2 bases and J by 5 bases, 3 bases remained unmatched. CDR3 length equals 13 residues. Germline CDR1 reads SGHNT; CDR2 reads YYREEE (reference sequence). The CDR3 DNA is TGTGCCAGCAGCTTTGCCAGGGGGGAGACCCAGTACTTC. Translated: CASSFARGETQYF.

In its sample, this clone was seen a few times. The chain has TRBV28 and TRBJ2-5, with D possibly TRBD2 on 6 matching bases. The V end lost 6 bases, the J end lost 2 bases, and 13 bases lay between the germline ends. Germline-derived CDR1 and CDR2 are MDHEN and SYDVKM. The CDR3 consists of 14 residues. CDR3 sequence reads: CASRFRGWQETQYF. CDR3 sequence (DNA): TGTGCCAGCAGGTTCCGGGGGTGGCAAGAGACCCAGTACTTC.

The chain joins TRBV5-1 to TRBJ1-5; the D gene is possibly TRBD1 (5 bases). This CDR3 comprises 14 residues. Trimming pared 2 bases from V and 4 bases from J, leaving 10 bases between. CDR1 is SGHRS and CDR2 is YFSETQ in the germline V gene. The CDR3 is CASSFGDRNQPQHF. The CDR3 region has the DNA TGCGCCAGCAGCTTCGGAGACAGAAATCAGCCCCAGCATTTT.

The rearrangement joins TRBV10-2 to TRBJ1-3; D is undetermined. The CDR3 runs to 14 residues. The V gene lost 3 bases and the J gene lost 2 bases, with 8 bases spanning the gap. CDR1 and CDR2 (germline): WSHSY, SAAADI. This CDR3 is CASSDLGAGNTIYF. The CDR3 DNA reads TGCGCCAGCAGTGATTTGGGAGCTGGAAACACCATATATTTT.

The genes are TRBV11-2 and TRBJ1-2, with TRBD1 matching over 8 bases. This CDR3 spans 15 amino acids. The V segment lost 2 bases and the J segment 4 bases; nucleotides outside the gene matches: 6. Germline V gene sequence: CDR1 SGHAT, CDR2 FQNNGV. CDR3 DNA sequence: TGTGCCAGCAGCTTATCTAGGACAGGGCCCTATGGCTACACCTTC. This sequence encodes CASSLSRTGPYGYTF.

The rearrangement links TRBV6-1 to TRBJ1-6; 9 nucleotides agree with TRBD1. The CDR3 consists of 15 residues. Trimming removed 2 bases from V and 9 bases from J; junction bases left unmatched: 5. The germline V gene encodes CDR1 MNHNS and CDR2 SASEGT. CDR3 in amino acids: CASSERPGQGSPLHF. CDR3 in DNA: TGTGCCAGCAGTGAAAGGCCGGGACAGGGTTCACCCCTCCACTTT.

This rearrangement joins TRBV5-5 to TRBJ1-1; 7 bases are shared with TRBD1. The CDR3 extends over 13 amino acids. CDR1 and CDR2 from the germline V gene are SGHKS and YYEKEE (reference sequence). Unmatched junction bases numbered 8, after V lost 2 bases and J lost 10 bases. CDR3 in DNA: TGTGCCAGCAGCTTCGGACAGGACAAAGGAGCTTTCTTT. Its translation: CASSFGQDKGAFF. Together with reference TRBV5-5 and TRBJ1-1, the CDR3 gives the full variable domain: DAGVTQSPTHLIKTRGQQVTLRCSPISGHKSVSWYQQVLGQGPQFIFQYYEKEERGRGNFPDRFSARQFPNYSSELNVNALLLGDSALYLCASSFGQDKGAFFGQGTRLTVV.

J is TRBJ2-5 and V is TRBV4-1; D gene ambiguous. The CDR3 length is 13 residues. Germline-derived CDR1 and CDR2 are MGHRA and YSYEKL. V lost 2 bases to trimming and J lost 5 bases, with 9 bases between them. The CDR3 sequence: CASSQLTTETQYF. CDR3 sequence (DNA): TGCGCCAGCAGCCAATTAACAACCGAGACCCAGTACTTC.

The chain is built from TRBV5-6 and TRBJ2-7; D not certain. The germline V gene has CDR1 SGHDT and CDR2 YYEEEE. The length of the CDR3 is 12 residues. Trimming took 2 bases from V and 6 from J, leaving 9 bases between them. CDR3 sequence (DNA): TGTGCCAGCAGCTTCACTACGGGCGAGCAGTACTTC. It translates to CASSFTTGEQYF. The variable domain in full, completed from reference TRBV5-6 and TRBJ2-7, reads DAGVTQSPTHLIKTRGQQVTLRCSPKSGHDTVSWYQQALGQGPQFIFQYYEEEERQRGNFPDRFSGHQFPNYSSELNVNALLLGDSALYLCASSFTTGEQYFGPGTRLTVT.

The chain uses TRBV7-2 and TRBJ2-7; tentatively, D is TRBD1 (6 bases). CDR1 is SGHTA and CDR2 is FQGNSA in the germline V gene. The CDR3 is 15 amino acids. V lost 7 bases to trimming and J lost 2 bases, with 18 bases between them. The CDR3 bases are TGTGCCAGCAAGCTGGGGCCAGGGGTTACCTACGAGCAGTACTTC. Residues: CASKLGPGVTYEQYF.

V is TRBV6-5 and J is TRBJ1-2, with D perhaps TRBD1 (5 bases). The V gene lost 4 bases and the J gene lost 1 base, with 13 bases spanning the gap. CDR3 length: 15 residues. Germline loops: CDR1 MNHEY, CDR2 SVGAGI. CDR3 sequence reads: CASSWTGTLNYGYTF. The DNA of the CDR3 is TGTGCCAGCAGTTGGACCGGGACTCTTAACTATGGCTACACCTTC.

This chain uses TRBV30 with TRBJ1-2; D may be TRBD1 (6 bases). Germline V gene data show CDR1 as GTSNPN and CDR2 as SVGIG (reference sequence). The V end was cut by 0 bases, the J end by 5 bases, with 16 bases between. The CDR3 has 15 residues. The CDR3: CAWSVPGQSIYGYTF. In DNA, the CDR3 is TGTGCCTGGAGTGTACCCGGACAGAGTATTTATGGCTACACCTTC.